This is a list of T cell receptor beta chains from one sample in a study of T cell responses to AZD1222 COVID-19 vaccine. TCRdb's table, derived via immunoSEQ multiplex PCR, lists solely in-frame clones and lacks some. Among 95,000 to 150,000 clones, roughly 90% were seen once, and the ten largest hold about 1.4%. The sequencing here drew on peripheral blood, taken on day 0 of AZD1222 vaccination. All receptors derive from an adult in good health. CDR3s include the opening cysteine and the closing phenylalanine or tryptophan. Fields, in order: clone size, D gene, CDR3 length, J gene, V gene, CDR3 protein, CDR3 DNA. The D gene is left open where the match is weak. Clone size, where shown, is once, few, many, or a class for clones that have expanded.

clone_size: .
d_call: TRBD1
cdr3_length: 15
j_call: TRBJ2-7
v_call: TRBV5-4
cdr3_aa: CASSPPTGLTYEQYF
cdr3_nt: TGTGCCAGCAGCCCACCGACAGGGCTTACGTACGAGCAGTACTTC

clone_size: once
d_call: .
cdr3_length: 12
j_call: TRBJ2-5
v_call: TRBV19
cdr3_aa: CASSKGWETQYF
cdr3_nt: TGTGCCAGTAGTAAGGGTTGGGAGACCCAGTACTTC

clone_size: .
d_call: TRBD2
cdr3_length: 16
j_call: TRBJ2-2
v_call: TRBV7-3
cdr3_aa: CASSLTLAGVSGELFF
cdr3_nt: TGTGCCAGCAGCCTGACCCTAGCGGGAGTTTCCGGGGAGCTGTTTTTT

clone_size: .
d_call: TRBD1
cdr3_length: 17
j_call: TRBJ1-1
v_call: TRBV10-3
cdr3_aa: CAISLTGTGFLDTEAFF
cdr3_nt: TGTGCCATCAGCCTAACCGGGACAGGGTTCTTGGACACTGAAGCTTTCTTT

clone_size: .
d_call: .
cdr3_length: 13
j_call: TRBJ1-2
v_call: TRBV27
cdr3_aa: CASSLSAGRGYTF
cdr3_nt: TGTGCCAGCAGTTTATCGGCAGGTCGGGGCTACACCTTC

clone_size: few
d_call: TRBD2
cdr3_length: 17
j_call: TRBJ2-1
v_call: TRBV24-1
cdr3_aa: CATSDSGLAGDYAKQFF
cdr3_nt: TGTGCCACCAGTGATTCGGGACTAGCGGGAGATTACGCGAAGCAGTTCTTC

clone_size: .
d_call: .
cdr3_length: 15
j_call: TRBJ2-5
v_call: TRBV18
cdr3_aa: CASSLDSDRQETQYF
cdr3_nt: TGTGCCAGCTCACTGGACAGCGACCGACAAGAGACCCAGTACTTC

clone_size: .
d_call: .
cdr3_length: 17
j_call: TRBJ2-7
v_call: TRBV3-1/TRBV3-2
cdr3_aa: CASSQDSKGLSSYEQYF
cdr3_nt: TGTGCCAGCAGCCAAGATTCGAAGGGGTTAAGCTCCTACGAGCAGTACTTC

clone_size: once
d_call: TRBD1
cdr3_length: 16
j_call: TRBJ1-1
v_call: TRBV5-8
cdr3_aa: CASRYLRDRDNTEAFF
cdr3_nt: TGTGCCAGCAGATATTTGCGGGACAGGGATAACACTGAAGCTTTCTTT

clone_size: few
d_call: .
cdr3_length: 14
j_call: TRBJ1-4
v_call: TRBV7-2
cdr3_aa: CASSTDTTNEKLFF
cdr3_nt: TGTGCCAGCAGCACGGATACAACTAATGAAAAACTGTTTTTT

clone_size: .
d_call: .
cdr3_length: 13
j_call: TRBJ1-2
v_call: TRBV6-5
cdr3_aa: CASSPTTYFGYTF
cdr3_nt: TGTGCCAGCAGTCCGACAACTTACTTTGGCTACACCTTC

clone_size: .
d_call: TRBD2
cdr3_length: 19
j_call: TRBJ2-3
v_call: TRBV7-2
cdr3_aa: CASSLVRLAGEIKADTQYF
cdr3_nt: TGTGCCAGCAGCTTAGTACGGCTAGCGGGAGAAATCAAAGCAGATACGCAGTATTTT

clone_size: .
d_call: .
cdr3_length: 14
j_call: TRBJ1-1
v_call: TRBV19
cdr3_aa: CASRIGGRFTEAFF
cdr3_nt: TGTGCCAGTAGAATAGGGGGTAGATTCACTGAAGCTTTCTTT

clone_size: .
d_call: .
cdr3_length: 15
j_call: TRBJ1-2
v_call: TRBV6-6
cdr3_aa: CASSYPPGQGYGYTF
cdr3_nt: TGTGCCAGCAGTTACCCCCCGGGACAAGGCTATGGCTACACCTTC

clone_size: .
d_call: TRBD2
cdr3_length: 14
j_call: TRBJ2-7
v_call: TRBV3-1/TRBV3-2
cdr3_aa: CASSLLAGGYEQYF
cdr3_nt: TGTGCCAGCAGCCTTCTAGCGGGAGGCTACGAGCAGTACTTC